A single sample gave rise to the 31 T cell receptor beta chains below, sequenced in a study of T-cell memory formation after mild COVID-19. TCRdb independently ran MiXCR on the 5' RACE reads; one entry per CDR3 protein. This table holds 550,000 to 700,000 distinct CDR3 sequences, roughly 17% found once. The specimen was PBMCs or a T cell subset sorted from them (not recorded which). The receptors come from an adult woman who had mild COVID-19 (a few samples of this study predate the infection). Cell type and time point are not known.

The V call is TRBV27, the J call TRBJ2-1; TRBD2 agrees at 11 bases. The CDR3 spans 17 residues. After removal of 5 bases from V and 0 bases from J, the junction contained 6 bases not matched to a gene. CDR1 and CDR2 (germline): MNHEY, SMNVEV (reference sequence). CDR3 sequence: CASSLGTSGGSYNEQFF. The CDR3 coding sequence is TGTGCCAGCAGTCTTGGGACTAGCGGTGGCTCCTACAATGAGCAGTTCTTC.

In its sample, this clonotype was seen a few times. V usage is TRBV18 and J usage is TRBJ1-2; D possibly corresponds to TRBD1 (6 bases). Per germline, CDR1 KGHSH and CDR2 LQKENI. The CDR3 sequence is 17 residues long. The V end lost 2 bases, the J end lost 0 bases, and 16 bases lay between the germline ends. Here the CDR3 DNA reads TGTGCCAGCTCACCAGGGGAACAGGGCAGAGCTAACTATGGCTACACCTTC. Encoded protein: CASSPGEQGRANYGYTF.

V gene TRBV7-2 combines with J gene TRBJ1-1; D is unresolved. The CDR3 extends over 14 amino acids. The V and J ends lost 4 bases and 4 bases respectively, with 13 bases between them. Looked up from germline, CDR1 is SGHTA and CDR2 is FQGNSA. The CDR3 loop reads CASSSSGPGTEAFF. In DNA, the CDR3 is TGTGCCAGCAGCTCCTCCGGGCCGGGCACTGAAGCTTTCTTT.

This clonotype was seen many times. V usage is TRBV12-3 or TRBV12-4 and J usage is TRBJ1-5; 7 bases agree with TRBD1. Germline trimming cut 6 bases from V and 0 bases from J; bases unmatched to any gene: 5. The CDR3 length is 15 residues. The CDR3 coding sequence is TGTGCCAGCAGCTTGGACAGGCTTAGCAATCAGCCCCAGCATTTT. This codes for CASSLDRLSNQPQHF.

This clonotype was found a few times. The chain has TRBV4-1 and TRBJ2-1; D assignment may be TRBD1 or TRBD2 (7 bases each). V was shortened by 5 bases and J by 4 bases, with 18 bases between the two germline ends. This CDR3 has 16 amino acids. Germline V lookup: CDR1 MGHRA, CDR2 YSYEKL. In nucleotides, the CDR3 is TGCGCCAGCAGCTCCTCACCAGGGGGGGCTTACAATGAGCAGTTCTTC. Amino acid sequence: CASSSSPGGAYNEQFF.

There are many counts of this clonotype. The chain carries TRBV6-6 and TRBJ2-7; D gene ambiguous. Trimming pared 0 bases from V and 6 bases from J, leaving 9 bases between. Germline values: CDR1 MNHNY, CDR2 SVGAGI (reference sequence). This CDR3 comprises 13 residues. The CDR3 DNA is TGTGCCAGCAGTTACTCGACGGCGCTCGAGCAGTACTTC. Protein sequence: CASSYSTALEQYF.

CDR3 residues: CASSVAATTYTGELFF. The CDR3 DNA reads TGTGCCAGCAGCGTAGCTGCCACAACCTACACCGGGGAGCTGTTTTTT. This chain connects TRBV9 to TRBJ2-2; D gene ambiguous. From germline, CDR1 is SGDLS and CDR2 YYNGEE. The CDR3 is 16 residues long. The germline V and J ends were trimmed by 0 bases and 3 bases, with 12 bases remaining between them.

V usage is TRBV24-1 and J usage is TRBJ2-1; D call uncertain. Between the trimmed V and J ends, which lost 4 bases and 4 bases, there was a span of 10 bases. In germline, CDR1 is KGHDR, CDR2 SFDVKD. The CDR3 covers 14 residues. This CDR3 is CATSDRTAYNEQFF. The DNA of the CDR3 is TGTGCCACCAGTGACCGGACGGCATACAATGAGCAGTTCTTC.

About this clonotype itself: A read error may account for a junction end that differs from germline. V gene TRBV5-1 combines with J gene TRBJ2-7; no definite D call. CDR1 and CDR2 from the germline V gene are SGHRS and YFSETQ. The CDR3 extends over 15 amino acids. CDR3 loop: CSSSLVDGPSYEQYF. The CDR3 coding sequence is TGCTCCAGCAGCTTGGTAGACGGCCCCTCCTACGAGCAGTACTTC.

The V gene is TRBV5-4, the J gene TRBJ2-5, with D perhaps matching TRBD1 or TRBD2 (5 bases each). CDR3 size: 13 residues. V was clipped by 0 bases and J by 5 bases, with 8 bases between them. Looked up from germline, CDR1 is SGHNT and CDR2 is YYREEE (reference sequence). The CDR3 spells CASSLDWGETQYF. The CDR3 DNA is TGTGCCAGCAGCTTGGATTGGGGGGAGACCCAGTACTTC.

The chain uses TRBV20-1 and TRBJ2-4; D ambiguous. Germline V gene data show CDR1 as DFQATT and CDR2 as SNEGSKA (reference sequence). Trimming cost V 0 bases and J 4 bases, with 7 bases left between them. This CDR3 has 13 residues. CDR3 protein: CSARDPSKNIQYF. The CDR3 DNA reads TGCAGTGCTAGAGATCCCTCTAAAAACATTCAGTACTTC.

This clonotype was found a few times. The chain is built from TRBV19 and TRBJ1-2; D gene ambiguous. The ends were cut back, 8 bases at V and 0 bases at J, with 7 bases in the middle. Germline CDR1 reads LNHDA; CDR2 reads SQIVND (reference sequence). The CDR3 totals 12 residues. CDR3 nucleotides: TGTGCCAGTGGAGAAGCTAACTATGGCTACACCTTC. This translates into CASGEANYGYTF. The whole variable domain, remainder taken from reference TRBV19 and TRBJ1-2, is DGGITQSPKYLFRKEGQNVTLSCEQNLNHDAMYWYRQDPGQGLRLIYYSQIVNDFQKGDIAEGYSVSREKKESFPLTVTSAQKNPTAFYLCASGEANYGYTFGSGTRLTVV.

This clonotype was seen more than once but under ten times. This sequence joins TRBV4-3 and TRBJ2-3, with D possibly matching TRBD1 (5 bases). Trimming removed 0 bases from V and 4 bases from J, with 11 bases in between. The CDR3 is 15 amino acids. Looked up from germline, CDR1 is LGHNA and CDR2 is YSLEER. The CDR3 DNA reads TGCGCCAGCAGCCAAGATAAAGGGGAATCAGATACGCAGTATTTT. Translation: CASSQDKGESDTQYF.

This clonotype was picked up a small number of times. V and J are TRBV6-5 and TRBJ1-1, with D perhaps matching TRBD1 (6 bases). Germline V CDR1 and CDR2: MNHEY, SVGAGI. V was clipped by 4 bases and J by 11 bases, with 20 bases between them. The CDR3 runs 14 residues. As DNA, the CDR3 is TGTGCCAGCAGTTTCGGACAGACGATTAGGGGTGCTTTCTTT. Amino acids: CASSFGQTIRGAFF.

The CDR3 loop reads CASSLGVSRTDTQYF. Here the CDR3 DNA reads TGTGCCAGCAGTTTGGGGGTATCCCGCACAGATACGCAGTATTTT. The V gene is TRBV12-3 or TRBV12-4, the J gene TRBJ2-3; either TRBD1 or TRBD2 may supply D (5 bases each). The ends were cut back, 3 bases at V and 1 base at J, with 11 bases in the middle. There are 15 residues in the CDR3.

This clonotype was seen a few times. The V gene is TRBV14, the J gene TRBJ2-7; TRBD2 matches 8 bases. CDR1 is SGHDN and CDR2 is FVKESK in the germline V gene. This CDR3 is 15 amino acids long. After removal of 2 bases from V and 5 bases from J, the junction contained 8 bases not matched to a gene. The CDR3 region has the DNA TGTGCCAGCAGCCAATGGAAAGCGGGAGCCCACGAGCAGTACTTC. Its protein is CASSQWKAGAHEQYF.

The rearrangement joins TRBV6-5 to TRBJ2-7, with 10 bases aligning to TRBD2. Germline CDR1 MNHEY, CDR2 SVGAGI. This CDR3 spans 14 amino acids. V gave up 6 bases and J gave up 4 bases; unmatched junction bases: 6. The CDR3 here is CASRRTSGAYEQYF. CDR3 bases: TGTGCCAGCAGAAGGACTAGCGGAGCATACGAGCAGTACTTC.

At least ten counts were recorded for this clonotype. The chain links TRBV7-9 to TRBJ1-3, with TRBD1 matching over 8 bases. The CDR3 totals 14 residues. J lost 4 bases, V lost 4 bases, and 3 bases had no gene match. Germline values: CDR1 SEHNR, CDR2 FQNEAQ (reference sequence). In nucleotides, the CDR3 is TGTGCCAGCAGCTCCGGACAGGGAGGAAACACCATATATTTT. This encodes CASSSGQGGNTIYF.

This clonotype was seen a handful of times. CDR3 bases: TGTGCCAGCAGCGTAGATCTCGGGGGCTCTGGGGCCAACGTCCTGACTTTC. The encoded protein is CASSVDLGGSGANVLTF. The chain recombines TRBV9 with TRBJ2-6; TRBD2 is a possible D gene (6 bases). The CDR3 length is 17 residues. CDR1 SGDLS and CDR2 YYNGEE come from the germline V gene. Between the trimmed V and J ends, which lost 0 bases and 0 bases, there was a span of 10 bases.

This clonotype was found many times. CDR3 bases: TGTGCCAGCAGTTTAGCACAGGGTTTTTATGGCTACACCTTC. Residues: CASSLAQGFYGYTF. V gene TRBV12-3 or TRBV12-4 combines with J gene TRBJ1-2, with TRBD1 as a possible D gene (6 bases). Trimming removed 0 bases from V and 5 bases from J, with 10 bases in between. CDR3 length: 14 residues.

The rearrangement uses TRBV5-6 and TRBJ1-1; TRBD1 is a possible D gene (5 bases). Germline V CDR1 and CDR2: SGHDT, YYEEEE. The CDR3 runs to 14 residues. The V end lost 4 bases, the J end lost 2 bases, and 12 bases lay between the germline ends. The CDR3: CASSTRGYNTEAFF. The CDR3 nucleotides are TGTGCCAGCAGCACCCGGGGCTACAACACTGAAGCTTTCTTT.

This clonotype turned up a few times. The V gene is TRBV5-6, the J gene TRBJ2-7; D not certain. CDR1 SGHDT and CDR2 YYEEEE come from the germline V gene. The V gene lost 6 bases and the J gene lost 6 bases, with 16 bases spanning the gap. There are 13 residues in the CDR3. In DNA, the CDR3 is TGTGCCAGCACCTTCGTTGGGTCCCTCGAGCAGTACTTC. As protein: CASTFVGSLEQYF.

The sample holds a few counts of this clonotype. This chain uses TRBV6-2 or TRBV6-3 with TRBJ1-1; D is uncertain. The CDR3 runs to 13 residues. The germline V gene has CDR1 MNHEY and CDR2 SVGEGT. Trimming pared 6 bases from V and 1 base from J, leaving 9 bases between. The CDR3 DNA follows: TGTGCCAGCAGCCAATTTGGGAACACTGAAGCTTTCTTT. Translation gives CASSQFGNTEAFF.

The chain joins TRBV2 to TRBJ2-5; TRBD1 is a possible D gene (6 bases). Between the trimmed V and J ends, which lost 6 bases and 1 base, there was a span of 12 bases. Germline V gene lookup returns CDR1 SNHLY and CDR2 FYNNEI. There are 14 residues in the CDR3. CDR3 amino acids: CASSTGTFQETQYF. The DNA for the CDR3 is TGTGCCAGCAGCACCGGGACATTCCAAGAGACCCAGTACTTC.

The V gene is TRBV25-1, the J gene TRBJ2-3, with TRBD2 as a possible D gene (6 bases). V shed 0 bases and J shed 4 bases, with 8 bases lying between them. Germline-derived CDR1 and CDR2 are MGHDK and SYGVNS. CDR3 length: 14 residues. CDR3 coding DNA: TGTGCCAGCAGTGAATACGGGGAGGCAGATACGCAGTATTTT. Translation: CASSEYGEADTQYF.

The chain combines TRBV7-6 with TRBJ2-5; D remains unclear. CDR1 is SGHVS, CDR2 FNYEAQ, per germline. CDR3 length: 12 residues. Trimming stripped 4 bases from V and 2 bases from J, with 5 bases between. CDR3 sequence: CASSSFQETQYF. The CDR3 DNA reads as TGTGCCAGCAGCTCCTTTCAAGAGACCCAGTACTTC.

This clonotype was detected only a few times. The J gene is TRBJ2-1, the V gene TRBV7-9; D is perhaps TRBD1 or TRBD2 (6 bases each). This CDR3 contains 14 residues. Germline-derived CDR1 and CDR2 are SEHNR and FQNEAQ (reference sequence). V lost 3 bases to trimming and J lost 8 bases, with 14 bases between them. CDR3 residues: CASSFSGAGYEQFF. CDR3 nucleotide sequence: TGTGCCAGCAGCTTTTCGGGGGCAGGGTATGAGCAGTTCTTC.

This clonotype was counted only a few times. This chain uses TRBV9 with TRBJ2-1; D is uncertain. The ends were cut back, 0 bases at V and 7 bases at J, with 14 bases in the middle. The CDR3 totals 15 residues. Germline V gene data show CDR1 as SGDLS and CDR2 as YYNGEE. The CDR3 DNA reads TGTGCCAGCAGCGTAGTCGCAGGTTCCTCGAATGAGCAGTTCTTC. Protein product: CASSVVAGSSNEQFF.

V gene TRBV6-2 or TRBV6-3 combines with J gene TRBJ2-7, with 7 nucleotides matching TRBD2. Looked up from germline, CDR1 is MNHEY and CDR2 is SVGEGT. The V segment lost 3 bases and the J segment 9 bases; nucleotides outside the gene matches: 5. CDR3 length: 12 residues. CDR3: CASSYSGGLQYF. CDR3 in DNA: TGTGCCAGCAGTTATTCGGGGGGTTTGCAGTACTTC.

This clonotype was counted a few times. The chain has TRBV11-1 and TRBJ2-5; TRBD1 agrees at 7 bases. CDR1 and CDR2 from the germline V gene are SGHAT and FQDESV (reference sequence). This CDR3 region has 13 residues. The junction had 5 bases not matched to a gene; V was cut back by 5 bases and J by 5 bases. CDR3 coding DNA: TGTGCCAGCAGCAAGGGACAGCGGGAGACCCAGTACTTC. Translation gives CASSKGQRETQYF.

Regarding this clonotype: Just one base apart from a much larger clone, this may be a read error. CDR3 nucleotides: TGTGCCATCAGTGAGGGGAACACTGAAGCTTTCTTT. Its translation: CAISEGNTEAFF. V is TRBV10-3 and J is TRBJ1-1; D is ambiguous. CDR1 and CDR2 (germline): ENHRY, SYGVKD. The CDR3 extends over 12 amino acids. The V and J ends lost 2 bases and 1 base respectively, with 2 bases between them.